This T cell receptor beta chain appears in the sequencing data of a study of OX40 agonist ivuxolimab in advanced cancers. Across the whole study: Intravenous ivuxolimab was administered to patients every 2 weeks at 0.01 to 10 mg/kg. Partial response was recorded in three patients: one hepatocellular carcinoma and two cutaneous melanoma cases. Study outcomes and limitations: It was also the case that some nonresponders had low normalized T-cell clonal expansion. The expanded peripheral T cells' antigen specificity was not determined.

TCRdb keeps only in-frame clones here, not all; method: immunoSEQ multiplex PCR. The table lists roughly 15,000 clones, around 80% of them singletons, with roughly 25% in the top ten. J lost 4 bases, V lost 3 bases, and 10 bases had no gene match. Germline V gene lookup returns CDR1 SEHNR and CDR2 FQNEAQ (reference sequence). This CDR3 has 16 amino acids. The table lists this clone with a count of one. The antigen remains unidentified. Sequenced material: CD4+ or CD8+ T cells sorted from blood, taken in a trial of the OX40 agonist ivuxolimab. The clonotype was recovered from an adult with an advanced solid tumor such as melanoma, head and neck, liver or kidney cancer. The chain has TRBV7-9 and TRBJ2-3, with TRBD2 identical over 7 bases. CDR3 residues: CASSFGRGSQADTQYF. CDR3 in DNA: TGTGCCAGCAGCTTCGGACGCGGGAGCCAGGCAGATACGCAGTATTTT. The full variable domain, rest sourced from reference TRBV7-9 and TRBJ2-3, is DTGVSQNPRHKITKRGQNVTFRCDPISEHNRLYWYRQTLGQGPEFLTYFQNEAQLEKSRLLSDRFSAERPKGSFSTLEIQRTEQGDSAMYLCASSFGRGSQADTQYFGPGTRLTVL.